A single sample gave rise to the 4 T cell receptor beta chains below, sequenced in a study of blood T cell repertoires in COVID-19. Here immunoSEQ multiplex PCR was the method, and the copy in TCRdb shows in-frame clones only, minus some. The table lists 100,000 to 150,000 clones, around 89% of them singletons. Input material: peripheral blood. The source of these receptors is a man aged 55-75 years with COVID-19, enrolled during active disease.

The chain uses TRBV20-1 and TRBJ2-3; D possibly corresponds to TRBD2 (5 bases). Germline V gene sequence: CDR1 DFQATT, CDR2 SNEGSKA (reference sequence). The V end was cut by 3 bases, the J end by 8 bases, with 18 bases between. The CDR3 has 14 residues. For the CDR3, the DNA is TGCAGTGCTAGTCAAGGCACCCTTGGAGGTACGCAGTATTTT. Residues: CSASQGTLGGTQYF.

The V and J genes are TRBV5-4 and TRBJ1-4; 9 bases map to TRBD1. The germline V gene has CDR1 SGHNT and CDR2 YYREEE (reference sequence). The V and J ends lost 4 bases and 3 bases, in that order; junction bases with no gene match: 4. The length of the CDR3 is 15 residues. The CDR3 DNA reads TGTGCCAGCAGCCCCAGACAGGGGGCTAATGAAAAACTGTTTTTT. It encodes CASSPRQGANEKLFF. Full variable domain (outside the CDR3, taken from reference TRBV5-4 and TRBJ1-4): ETGVTQSPTHLIKTRGQQVTLRCSSQSGHNTVSWYQQALGQGPQFIFQYYREEENGRGNFPPRFSGLQFPNYSSELNVNALELDDSALYLCASSPRQGANEKLFFGSGTQLSVL.

The V call is TRBV30, the J call TRBJ2-1; D unclear. CDR1 is GTSNPN, CDR2 SVGIG, per germline (reference sequence). V dropped 4 bases and J dropped 9 bases, with 10 bases sitting between them. There are 11 residues in the CDR3. CDR3 amino acids: CAWTILSEQFF. The CDR3 region has the DNA TGTGCCTGGACAATTTTGAGTGAGCAGTTCTTC.

The chain is built from TRBV4-3 and TRBJ2-5, with TRBD2 matching 9 bases. CDR3 size: 18 residues. CDR1 LGHNA and CDR2 YSLEER come from the germline V gene. The junction had 15 bases not matched to a gene; V was cut back by 0 bases and J by 7 bases. CDR3 DNA sequence: TGCGCCAGCAGCCAAGAAGTAGCGGGGGCCTCGGCCCTTGGGACCCAGTACTTC. Its protein product is CASSQEVAGASALGTQYF.